This record concerns one T cell receptor beta chain sequence. These data belong to a study of glioma-infiltrating T cells after dendritic cell vaccination. Time point reported: after dendritic cell vaccination, including at tumor progression/relapse. Libraries were prepared by immunoSEQ multiplex PCR; TCRdb keeps only in-frame clonotypes and omits some of them. The data hold 65,000 or so clones, with approximately 86% observed a single time. The junction had 2 bases not matched to a gene; V was cut back by 2 bases and J by 5 bases. Germline lookup yields CDR1 SGHNT and CDR2 YYREEE (reference sequence). The CDR3 length is 13 residues.

V and J are TRBV5-4 and TRBJ2-5; TRBD2 agrees at 8 bases. This sample comprised blood, obtained after dendritic cell vaccination. The TCR sequence derives from a human donor with glioblastoma. The CDR3 DNA follows: TGTGCCAGCAGCTTTAGCGGGAAGGAGACCCAGTACTTC. Protein: CASSFSGKETQYF.